These 17 T cell receptor beta chains share one sample of origin, sequenced in a study of PD-1 blockade in classical Hodgkin lymphoma. Assay: immunoSEQ multiplex PCR; the TCRdb copy retains only in-frame clones and omits some. The sample contains more than 20,000 clones, around 80% of which appear only once. Relapses following autologous stem cell transplantation were seen in all patients, with brentuximab vedotin exposure varying. The sample in question was peripheral blood mononuclear cells (PBMCs), obtained before the second cycle of nivolumab. The receptors here all came from a human donor with classical Hodgkin lymphoma.

This clone was seen just once. The gene calls are TRBV28 and TRBJ1-2; weak D call: TRBD1 (5 bases). The V gene's germline CDR1 is MDHEN and CDR2 SYDVKM. V was shortened by 7 bases and J by 7 bases, with 16 bases between the two germline ends. The CDR3 is made up of 13 amino acids. DNA of the CDR3: TGTGCCAGCAAAATCCTTCAGGGCAGTGGCTACACCTTC. Translated, it gives CASKILQGSGYTF.

CDR3 in amino acids: CASSESLSLAVSYEQYV. CDR3 nucleotide sequence: TGCGCCAGCAGTGAGTCCCTCTCCTTAGCGGTTTCCTACGAGCAGTACGTC. The gene calls are TRBV10-1 and TRBJ2-7; D perhaps matches TRBD2 (6 bases). From germline, CDR1 is WNHNN and CDR2 SYGVQD (reference sequence). V lost 0 bases, J lost 1 base, and 16 bases lay in between. The CDR3 runs to 17 residues.

This clone is a singleton in its sample. CDR3 coding DNA: TGTGCCAGCAGGGGGGCAGTGGGCTCTGGAAACACCATATATTTT. Protein sequence: CASRGAVGSGNTIYF. V usage is TRBV28 and J usage is TRBJ1-3; a possible D gene is TRBD1 (6 bases). Looked up from germline, CDR1 is MDHEN and CDR2 is SYDVKM. Between the trimmed V and J ends, which lost 6 bases and 0 bases, there was a span of 12 bases. This CDR3 region has 15 residues. Combining the CDR3 with reference TRBV28 and TRBJ1-3 gives the whole variable domain DVKVTQSSRYLVKRTGEKVFLECVQDMDHENMFWYRQDPGLGLRLIYFSYDVKMKEKGDIPEGYSVSREKKERFSLILESASTNQTSMYLCASRGAVGSGNTIYFGEGSWLTVV.

The chain recombines TRBV30 with TRBJ1-2; TRBD1 might be the D (6 bases). This CDR3 has 11 amino acids. CDR1 is GTSNPN and CDR2 is SVGIG in the germline V gene (reference sequence). V lost 3 bases and J 8 bases, leaving 10 bases between the germline ends. CDR3 sequence (DNA): TGTGCCTGGAGGCCGGGGGGCGGCTACACCTTC. Residues: CAWRPGGGYTF.

About this clone: Sequence at one end of the junction differs from germline and may be a read error. This sequence joins TRBV5-4 and TRBJ2-7; 9 nucleotides match TRBD2. Germline V gene lookup returns CDR1 SGHNT and CDR2 YYREEE (reference sequence). The CDR3 has 16 amino acids. CDR3 nucleotides: TGCGCCAGCAGCCAAGGGTGGCGGGGGGGCTATTACGAGCAGTACTTC. Its translation is CASSQGWRGGYYEQYF.

This chain joins TRBV19 and TRBJ2-1; possibly TRBD1 for D (5 bases). The CDR3 contains 15 residues. The V end lost 5 bases, the J end lost 0 bases, and 11 bases lay between the germline ends. CDR1 and CDR2 (germline): LNHDA, SQIVND (reference sequence). CDR3 in DNA: TGTGCCAGTAGTGTTACAGGCTACTCCTACAATGAGCAGTTCTTC. Encoded protein: CASSVTGYSYNEQFF.

The CDR3 nucleotides read TGCGCCAGCAGCTTGCACAGGACGGATAATGAAAAACTGTTTTTT. Protein: CASSLHRTDNEKLFF. The chain is built from TRBV5-1 and TRBJ1-4; the D gene is possibly TRBD1 (5 bases). Trimming removed 1 base from V and 4 bases from J, with 11 bases in between. The germline gives CDR1 SGHRS, CDR2 YFSETQ. The CDR3 consists of 15 residues.

This sequence joins TRBV6-6 and TRBJ1-2, with D perhaps matching TRBD1 (5 bases). The CDR3 has 14 amino acids. V lost 2 bases to trimming and J lost 8 bases, with 15 bases between them. The V gene's germline CDR1 is MNHNY and CDR2 SVGAGI (reference sequence). The CDR3 sequence is CASSYLEGRKGYTF. The CDR3 DNA follows: TGTGCCAGCAGTTACCTGGAGGGGAGGAAGGGCTACACCTTC.

The genes are TRBV2 and TRBJ1-1, with D perhaps matching TRBD1 (6 bases). This CDR3 is 15 amino acids long. Germline V lookup: CDR1 SNHLY, CDR2 FYNNEI. V was clipped by 2 bases and J by 4 bases, with 14 bases between them. This CDR3 is CASSEWGGQSTEAFF. The CDR3 DNA is TGTGCCAGCAGTGAATGGGGGGGGCAATCCACTGAAGCTTTCTTT.

This clone was recorded once. This rearrangement joins TRBV6-5 to TRBJ2-2; 7 bases fit TRBD1. The CDR3 covers 13 residues. J lost 5 bases, V lost 6 bases, and 3 bases had no gene match. From germline, CDR1 is MNHEY and CDR2 SVGAGI. In DNA form, the CDR3 reads TGTGCCAGCAGGCAACAGGGGACCGGGGAGCTGTTTTTT. Amino acids: CASRQQGTGELFF.

The chain recombines TRBV7-2 with TRBJ2-3; TRBD2 might be the D (5 bases). Germline CDR1 is SGHTA and CDR2 is FQGNSA. This CDR3 is built from 14 residues. The ends were cut back, 5 bases at V and 4 bases at J, with 13 bases in the middle. The CDR3 nucleotides read TGTGCCAGCAGCCGGGATAGAGGCTCAGATACGCAGTATTTT. This encodes CASSRDRGSDTQYF.

By proportion, this clone is medium-sized. The chain uses TRBV4-1 and TRBJ2-4, with D perhaps being TRBD1 or TRBD2 (5 bases each). Germline V gene sequence: CDR1 MGHRA, CDR2 YSYEKL. V lost 3 bases and J lost 9, with 21 bases in between. CDR3 size: 16 residues. CDR3 bases: TGCGCCAGCAGCCATTCCCTGGTCAGGGAGTCTGGCATTCAGTACTTC. As protein: CASSHSLVRESGIQYF.

The chain is built from TRBV7-6 and TRBJ2-1; the D call may be TRBD1 or TRBD2 (6 bases each). V shed 5 bases and J shed 5 bases, with 10 bases lying between them. Germline-derived CDR1 and CDR2 are SGHVS and FNYEAQ. This CDR3 has 13 residues. The CDR3 loop is CASSEGGDNEQFF. CDR3 sequence (DNA): TGTGCCAGCAGCGAGGGGGGAGACAATGAGCAGTTCTTC.

This clone showed up just once. The chain is built from TRBV7-9 and TRBJ1-6; a weak D match, TRBD1 (6 bases). Trimming removed 8 bases at V and 1 base at J, with 9 bases between. Germline V gives CDR1 SEHNR, CDR2 FQNEAQ (reference sequence). The length of the CDR3 is 14 residues. The CDR3 DNA reads TGTGCCAGCCGACAGGAATCCTATAATTCACCCCTCCACTTT. As protein: CASRQESYNSPLHF.

This clone showed up just a few times. V gene TRBV6-4 combines with J gene TRBJ2-2; 11 bases agree with TRBD2. This CDR3 region has 15 residues. The germline CDR1 and CDR2 sequences are MRHNA and SNTAGT. V shed 6 bases and J 4 bases; nucleotides not matched to a gene: 4. The CDR3 DNA reads TGTGCCAGCAGGGCTAGCGGGGGGAGCACCGGGGAGCTGTTTTTT. Translation: CASRASGGSTGELFF.

V is TRBV25-1 and J is TRBJ2-4; possible D gene TRBD1, 6 bases. V lost 2 bases, J lost 7 bases, and 12 bases lay in between. CDR1 MGHDK and CDR2 SYGVNS come from the germline V gene. CDR3 size: 14 residues. The CDR3 nucleotides read TGTGCCAGCAGTGAACCCTCGAGGGGGAACATTCAGTACTTC. Its translation is CASSEPSRGNIQYF.

This chain links TRBV6-5 with TRBJ1-2; 10 nucleotides line up with TRBD1. CDR1 and CDR2 from the germline V gene are MNHEY and SVGAGI. CDR3 length: 12 residues. CDR3 nucleotides: TGTGCGACAGGGGGCCTAAGCAATGGCTACACCTTC. As protein: CATGGLSNGYTF.